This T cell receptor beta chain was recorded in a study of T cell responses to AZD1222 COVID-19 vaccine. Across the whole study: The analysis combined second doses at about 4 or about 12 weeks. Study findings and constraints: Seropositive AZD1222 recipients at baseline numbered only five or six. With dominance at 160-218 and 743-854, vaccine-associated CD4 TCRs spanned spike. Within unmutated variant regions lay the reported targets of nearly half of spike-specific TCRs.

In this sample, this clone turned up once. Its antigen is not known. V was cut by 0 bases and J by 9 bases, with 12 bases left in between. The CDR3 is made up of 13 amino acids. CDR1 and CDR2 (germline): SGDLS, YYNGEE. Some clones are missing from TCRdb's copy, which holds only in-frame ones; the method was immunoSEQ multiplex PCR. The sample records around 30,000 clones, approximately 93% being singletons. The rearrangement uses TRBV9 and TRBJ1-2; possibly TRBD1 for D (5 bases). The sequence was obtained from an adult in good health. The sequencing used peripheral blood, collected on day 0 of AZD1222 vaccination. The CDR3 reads CASSVDQGGSYTF. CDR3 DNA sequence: TGTGCCAGCAGCGTAGATCAGGGAGGAAGCTACACCTTC.